This T cell receptor (beta chain) was recovered during a study of blood T cell repertoires in COVID-19. Trimming took 4 bases from V and 8 from J, leaving 12 bases between them. Germline lookup yields CDR1 SGHDT and CDR2 YYEEEE. This CDR3 has 12 amino acids. The table came from immunoSEQ multiplex PCR; TCRdb's copy has only in-frame clones and leaves some out. The table lists over 35,000 clones, approximately 90% of them singletons. Input material: peripheral blood. The V and J genes are TRBV5-6 and TRBJ1-1, with a possible D match to TRBD1 (5 bases). The clonotype was recovered from a man aged 35 to 55 with COVID-19, enrolled during active disease. As DNA, the CDR3 is TGTGCCAGCAGCCGAAACGGGGGAGAAGCTTTCTTT. Amino acids: CASSRNGGEAFF.